The clone carrying this T cell receptor (beta chain) was observed a handful of times. Its antigen is currently unknown. The data originate from a study of T cells after yellow fever vaccination. TCRdb reanalysed the 5' RACE reads using MiXCR and keeps one entry per CDR3 protein. The sample records roughly 150,000 distinct CDR3 sequences, 6% to 7.5% being singletons. General study results and limits: Overlap between CD4 and CD8 compartments was detected for a small share of clonotypes.

The source was CD4+ T cells sorted from PBMCs, collected about 5 days after the first yellow fever vaccination. The receptor was isolated from a man younger than 30 who received the YFV17D yellow fever vaccine.

Here the CDR3 reads CASSVGHFTDTQYF. The CDR3 nucleotides are TGCGCCAGCAGCGTAGGGCACTTCACAGATACGCAGTATTTT. V is TRBV4-1 and J is TRBJ2-3; D ambiguous. Germline V CDR1 and CDR2: MGHRA, YSYEKL. The CDR3 loop spans 14 amino acids. V lost 5 bases and J 2 bases, leaving 11 bases between the germline ends.